This entry lists 8 T cell receptor beta chains sequenced from one sample in a study of blood T cell repertoires in COVID-19 (dated by TCRdb to the early 2020s). Receptors were amplified or captured by the immunoSEQ multiplex PCR assay. TCRdb's version of the immuneACCESS table is confined to in-frame rearrangements and falls short of the full clone set. An unresolved V gene accounts for under half of the shortfall where checked; the remainder is of unknown origin. This sample holds fewer than 200,000 clones; 80% to 90% were observed only once. The biggest ten clones account for roughly 8% of the sample. Sequencing was performed on peripheral blood. All receptors come from a man in his forties who had recovered from COVID-19.

The V call is TRBV27, the J call TRBJ2-3; D may be TRBD2 (6 bases). Deletions cut 5 bases from V and 1 base from J, with 16 bases between. In germline, CDR1 is MNHEY, CDR2 SMNVEV (reference sequence). The CDR3 is 16 residues long. The CDR3 DNA sequence: TGTGCCAGCAGTGCCCCTGGGGGGTCGGGCACAGATACGCAGTATTTT. Encoded protein: CASSAPGGSGTDTQYF.

The chain combines TRBV7-2 with TRBJ2-5, with TRBD1 as a possible D gene (6 bases). Deletions cut 0 bases from V and 1 base from J, with 12 bases between. Looked up from germline, CDR1 is SGHTA and CDR2 is FQGNSA. The CDR3 covers 16 residues. CDR3 loop: CASSLAGTIFQETQYF. CDR3 coding DNA: TGTGCCAGCAGCTTAGCCGGGACAATATTCCAAGAGACCCAGTACTTC.

The rearrangement joins TRBV30 to TRBJ1-1; 7 bases fit TRBD1. Unmatched junction bases numbered 3, after V lost 0 bases and J lost 8 bases. The CDR3 is 12 residues long. CDR1 and CDR2 from the germline V gene are GTSNPN and SVGIG (reference sequence). CDR3 DNA sequence: TGTGCCTGGAGTGTAACAGGGGCCGAAGCTTTCTTT. The encoded protein is CAWSVTGAEAFF.

This rearrangement joins TRBV28 to TRBJ2-2; possibly TRBD1 for D (6 bases). Germline assignment: CDR1 MDHEN and CDR2 SYDVKM. There are 16 residues in the CDR3. Deletions cut 4 bases from V and 2 bases from J, with 14 bases between. CDR3 sequence: CASSSLRTENTGELFF. As DNA, the CDR3 is TGTGCCAGCAGTTCTCTTAGGACAGAAAACACCGGGGAGCTGTTTTTT.

The V and J genes are TRBV15 and TRBJ2-2; maybe TRBD2 (5 bases). The CDR3 has 15 amino acids. Trimming cost V 5 bases and J 4 bases, with 14 bases left between them. Germline CDR1 and CDR2: LNHNV and YYDKDF (reference sequence). DNA of the CDR3: TGTGCCACCAGCCAAGGAGGAGATGGCACCGGGGAGCTGTTTTTT. Its protein product is CATSQGGDGTGELFF.

The chain has TRBV27 and TRBJ2-7; D may be TRBD1 (6 bases). The CDR3 is made up of 13 amino acids. Per germline, CDR1 MNHEY and CDR2 SMNVEV (reference sequence). V was cut by 7 bases and J by 3 bases, with 13 bases left in between. The DNA of the CDR3 is TGTGCCAGCAAAGAGCAGGGGAGCTACGAGCAGTACTTC. Amino acids: CASKEQGSYEQYF.

V usage is TRBV6-5 and J usage is TRBJ2-7, with TRBD2 identical over 9 bases. The CDR3 is made up of 14 amino acids. The germline V gene encodes CDR1 MNHEY and CDR2 SVGAGI. J was trimmed by 3 bases and V by 5 bases; bases with no gene match: 5. CDR3 bases: TGTGCCAGCAGTCTCGGGACTAGCTACTACGAGCAGTACTTC. Translation: CASSLGTSYYEQYF.

DNA for the CDR3: TGTGCCACCAGTGACGGCTTTGGGGGGTTTTACAATGAGCAGTTCTTC. Translated, it gives CATSDGFGGFYNEQFF. The chain employs TRBV24-1 and TRBJ2-1, with D possibly TRBD2 on 6 matching bases. The V end was cut by 4 bases, the J end by 4 bases, with 16 bases between. The CDR3 is 16 amino acids. Germline V gene data show CDR1 as KGHDR and CDR2 as SFDVKD.